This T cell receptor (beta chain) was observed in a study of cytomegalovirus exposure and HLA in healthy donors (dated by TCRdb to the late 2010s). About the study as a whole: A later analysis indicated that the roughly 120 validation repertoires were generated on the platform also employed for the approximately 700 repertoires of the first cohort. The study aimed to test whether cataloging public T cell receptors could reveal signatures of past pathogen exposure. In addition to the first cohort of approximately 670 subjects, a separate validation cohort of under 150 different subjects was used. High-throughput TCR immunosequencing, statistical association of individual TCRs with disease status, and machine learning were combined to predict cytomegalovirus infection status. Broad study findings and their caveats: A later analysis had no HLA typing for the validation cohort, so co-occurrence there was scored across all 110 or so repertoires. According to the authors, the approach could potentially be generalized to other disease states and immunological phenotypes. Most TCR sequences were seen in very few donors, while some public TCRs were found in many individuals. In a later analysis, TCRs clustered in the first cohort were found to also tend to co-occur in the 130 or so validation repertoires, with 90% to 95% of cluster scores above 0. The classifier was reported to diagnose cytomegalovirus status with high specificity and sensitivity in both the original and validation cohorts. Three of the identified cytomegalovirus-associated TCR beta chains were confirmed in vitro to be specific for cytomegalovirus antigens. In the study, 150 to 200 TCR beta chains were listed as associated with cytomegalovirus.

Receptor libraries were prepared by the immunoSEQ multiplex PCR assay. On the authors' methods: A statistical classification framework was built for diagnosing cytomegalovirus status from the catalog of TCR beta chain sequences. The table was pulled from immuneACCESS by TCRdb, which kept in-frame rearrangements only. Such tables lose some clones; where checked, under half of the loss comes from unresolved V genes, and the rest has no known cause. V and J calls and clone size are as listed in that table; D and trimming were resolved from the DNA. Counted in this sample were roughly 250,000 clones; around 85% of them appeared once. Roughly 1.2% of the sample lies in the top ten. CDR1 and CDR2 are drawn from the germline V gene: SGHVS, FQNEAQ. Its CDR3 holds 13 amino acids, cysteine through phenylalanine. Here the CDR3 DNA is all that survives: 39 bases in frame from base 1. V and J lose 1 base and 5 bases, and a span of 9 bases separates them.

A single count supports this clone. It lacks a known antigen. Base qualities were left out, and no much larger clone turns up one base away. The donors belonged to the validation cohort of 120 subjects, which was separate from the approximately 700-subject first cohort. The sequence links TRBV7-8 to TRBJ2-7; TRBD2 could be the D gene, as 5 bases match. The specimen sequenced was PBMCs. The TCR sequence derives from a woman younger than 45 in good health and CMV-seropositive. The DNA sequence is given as TGTGCCAGCAGCTTAGGGGGAGTAAACGAGCAGTACTTC. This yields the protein CASSLGGVNEQYF.